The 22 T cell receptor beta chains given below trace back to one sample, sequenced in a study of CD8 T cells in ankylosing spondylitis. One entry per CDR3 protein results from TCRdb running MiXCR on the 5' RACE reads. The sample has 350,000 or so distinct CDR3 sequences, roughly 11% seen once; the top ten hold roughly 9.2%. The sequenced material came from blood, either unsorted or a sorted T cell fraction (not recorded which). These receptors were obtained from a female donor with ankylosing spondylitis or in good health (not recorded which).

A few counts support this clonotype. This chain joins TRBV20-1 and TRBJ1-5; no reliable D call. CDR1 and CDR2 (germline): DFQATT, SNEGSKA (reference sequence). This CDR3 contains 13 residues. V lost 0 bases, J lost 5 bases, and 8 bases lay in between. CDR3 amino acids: CSAREQPDQPQHF. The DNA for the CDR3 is TGCAGTGCTAGAGAACAGCCTGATCAGCCCCAGCATTTT.

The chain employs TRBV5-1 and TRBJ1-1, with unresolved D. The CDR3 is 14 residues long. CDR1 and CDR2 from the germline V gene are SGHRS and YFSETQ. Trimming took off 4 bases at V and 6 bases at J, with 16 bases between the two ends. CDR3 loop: CASSREGERAEAFF. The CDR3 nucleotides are TGCGCCAGCAGCCGAGAGGGAGAACGAGCTGAAGCTTTCTTT.

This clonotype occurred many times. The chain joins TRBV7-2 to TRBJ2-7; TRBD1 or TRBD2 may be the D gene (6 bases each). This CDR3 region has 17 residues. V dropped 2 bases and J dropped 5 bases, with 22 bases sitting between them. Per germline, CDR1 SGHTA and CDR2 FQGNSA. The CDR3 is CASSLILLGGGKDEQYF. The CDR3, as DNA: TGTGCCAGCAGCTTAATTTTGCTCGGGGGCGGAAAAGACGAGCAGTACTTC.

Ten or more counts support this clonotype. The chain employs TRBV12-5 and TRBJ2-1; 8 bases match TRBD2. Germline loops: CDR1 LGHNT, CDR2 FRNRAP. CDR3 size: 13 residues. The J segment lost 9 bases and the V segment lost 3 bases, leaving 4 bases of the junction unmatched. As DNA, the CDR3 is TGTGCTAGTGGTTTTGGGACTAGGGGTGAGCAGTTCTTC. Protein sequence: CASGFGTRGEQFF.

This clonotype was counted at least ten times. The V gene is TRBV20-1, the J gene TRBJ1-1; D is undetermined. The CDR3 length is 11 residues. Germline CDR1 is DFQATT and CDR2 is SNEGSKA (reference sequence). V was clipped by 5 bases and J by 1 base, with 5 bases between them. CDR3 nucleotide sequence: TGCAGTGCTCTATCGAACACTGAAGCTTTCTTT. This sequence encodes CSALSNTEAFF.

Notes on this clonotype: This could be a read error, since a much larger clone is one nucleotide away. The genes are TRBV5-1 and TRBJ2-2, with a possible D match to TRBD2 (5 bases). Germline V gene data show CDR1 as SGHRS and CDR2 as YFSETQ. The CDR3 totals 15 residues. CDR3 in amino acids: CDSSSGLVNTGELFF. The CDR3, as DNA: TGCGACAGCAGCTCTGGACTCGTGAACACCGGGGAGCTGTTTTTT.

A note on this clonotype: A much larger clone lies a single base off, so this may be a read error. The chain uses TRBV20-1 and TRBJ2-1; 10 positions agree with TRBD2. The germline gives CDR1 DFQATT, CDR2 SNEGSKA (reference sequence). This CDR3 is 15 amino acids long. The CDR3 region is CCARTGTSDYNEQFF. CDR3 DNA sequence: TGCTGTGCCAGAACCGGGACTAGCGACTACAATGAGCAGTTCTTC.

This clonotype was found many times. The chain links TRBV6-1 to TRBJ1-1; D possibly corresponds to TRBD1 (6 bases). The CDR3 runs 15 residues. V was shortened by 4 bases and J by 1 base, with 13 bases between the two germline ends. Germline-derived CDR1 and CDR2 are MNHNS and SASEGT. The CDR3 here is CASSVTGLANTEAFF. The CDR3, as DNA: TGTGCCAGCAGTGTTACAGGGCTTGCGAACACTGAAGCTTTCTTT.

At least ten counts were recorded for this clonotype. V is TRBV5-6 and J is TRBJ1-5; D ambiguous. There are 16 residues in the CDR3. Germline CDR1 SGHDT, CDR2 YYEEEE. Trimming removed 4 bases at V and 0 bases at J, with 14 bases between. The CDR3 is CASSTKTFHSNQPQHF. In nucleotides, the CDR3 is TGTGCCAGCAGCACCAAGACATTCCATAGCAATCAGCCCCAGCATTTT.

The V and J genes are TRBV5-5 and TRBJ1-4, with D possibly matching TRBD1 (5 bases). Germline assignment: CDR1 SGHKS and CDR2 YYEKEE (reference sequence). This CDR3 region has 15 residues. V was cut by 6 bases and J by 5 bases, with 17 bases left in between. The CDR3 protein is CASNEDGTANEKLFF. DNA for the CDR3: TGTGCCAGCAACGAAGACGGGACGGCAAATGAAAAACTGTTTTTT.

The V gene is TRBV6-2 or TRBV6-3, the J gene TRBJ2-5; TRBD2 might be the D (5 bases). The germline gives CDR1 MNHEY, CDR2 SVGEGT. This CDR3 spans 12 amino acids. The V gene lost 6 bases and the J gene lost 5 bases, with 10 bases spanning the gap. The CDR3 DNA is TGTGCCAGCAGAAGCGGAGGTGAGACCCAGTACTTC. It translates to CASRSGGETQYF.

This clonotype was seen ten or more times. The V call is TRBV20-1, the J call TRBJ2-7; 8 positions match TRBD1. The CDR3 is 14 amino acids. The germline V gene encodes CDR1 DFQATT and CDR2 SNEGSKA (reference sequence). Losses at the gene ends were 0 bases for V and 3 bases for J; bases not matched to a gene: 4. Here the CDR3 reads CSARDRDRYYEQYF. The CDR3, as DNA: TGCAGTGCTAGAGACCGGGACAGGTACTACGAGCAGTACTTC.

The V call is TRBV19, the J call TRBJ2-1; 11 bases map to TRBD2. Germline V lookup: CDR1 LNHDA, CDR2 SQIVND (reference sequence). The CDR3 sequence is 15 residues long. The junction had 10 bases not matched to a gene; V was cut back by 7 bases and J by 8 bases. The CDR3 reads CASIPTSGSVDEQFF. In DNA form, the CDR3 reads TGTGCCAGTATTCCAACTAGCGGGAGTGTGGATGAGCAGTTCTTC. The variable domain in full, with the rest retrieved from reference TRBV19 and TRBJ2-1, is DGGITQSPKYLFRKEGQNVTLSCEQNLNHDAMYWYRQDPGQGLRLIYYSQIVNDFQKGDIAEGYSVSREKKESFPLTVTSAQKNPTAFYLCASIPTSGSVDEQFFGPGTRLTVL.

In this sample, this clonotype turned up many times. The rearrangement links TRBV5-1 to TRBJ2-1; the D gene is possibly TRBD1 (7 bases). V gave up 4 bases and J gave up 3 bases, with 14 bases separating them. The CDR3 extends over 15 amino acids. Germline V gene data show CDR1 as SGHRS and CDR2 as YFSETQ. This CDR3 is CASSPGDSIYNEQFF. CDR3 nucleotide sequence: TGCGCCAGCAGCCCGGGGGACAGTATCTACAATGAGCAGTTCTTC.

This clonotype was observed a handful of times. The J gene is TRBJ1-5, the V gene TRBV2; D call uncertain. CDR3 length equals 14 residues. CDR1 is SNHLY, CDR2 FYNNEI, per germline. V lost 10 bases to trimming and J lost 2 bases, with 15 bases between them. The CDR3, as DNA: TGTGCCACGGAGAAGGACGGAGGCAATCAGCCCCAGCATTTT. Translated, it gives CATEKDGGNQPQHF.

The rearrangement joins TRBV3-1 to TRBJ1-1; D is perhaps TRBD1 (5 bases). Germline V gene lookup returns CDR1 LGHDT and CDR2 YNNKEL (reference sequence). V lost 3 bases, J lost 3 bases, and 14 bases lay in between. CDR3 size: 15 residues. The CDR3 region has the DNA TGTGCCAGCAGCCAGGGGGATCGGTATCACACTGAAGCTTTCTTT. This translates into CASSQGDRYHTEAFF.

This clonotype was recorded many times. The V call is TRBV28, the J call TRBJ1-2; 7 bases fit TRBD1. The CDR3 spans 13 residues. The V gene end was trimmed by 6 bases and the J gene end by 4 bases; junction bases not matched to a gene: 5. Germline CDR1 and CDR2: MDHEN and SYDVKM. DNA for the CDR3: TGTGCCAGCAGACCCGGGACAGCCTATGGCTACACCTTC. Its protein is CASRPGTAYGYTF.

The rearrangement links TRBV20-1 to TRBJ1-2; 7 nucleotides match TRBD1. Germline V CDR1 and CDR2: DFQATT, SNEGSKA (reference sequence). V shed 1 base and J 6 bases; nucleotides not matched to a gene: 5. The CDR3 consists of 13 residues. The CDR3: CSARVTGAHGYTF. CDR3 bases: TGCAGTGCTAGAGTCACAGGGGCTCATGGCTACACCTTC.

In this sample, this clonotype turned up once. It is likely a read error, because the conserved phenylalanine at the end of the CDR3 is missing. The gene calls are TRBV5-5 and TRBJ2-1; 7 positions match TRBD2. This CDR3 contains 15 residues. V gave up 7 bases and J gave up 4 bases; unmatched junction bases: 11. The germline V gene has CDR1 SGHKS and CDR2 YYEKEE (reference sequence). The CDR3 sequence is CASLGGGGPYNEQFL. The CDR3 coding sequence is TGTGCCAGCCTAGGAGGCGGGGGACCATACAATGAGCAGTTCCTC.

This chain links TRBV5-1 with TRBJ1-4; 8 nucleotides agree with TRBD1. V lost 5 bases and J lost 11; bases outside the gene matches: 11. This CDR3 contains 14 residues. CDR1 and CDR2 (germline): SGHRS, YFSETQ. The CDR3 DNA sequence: TGCGCCAGCAGTTTCGGACAGGGTGGAGGGAAACTGTTTTTT. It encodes CASSFGQGGGKLFF.

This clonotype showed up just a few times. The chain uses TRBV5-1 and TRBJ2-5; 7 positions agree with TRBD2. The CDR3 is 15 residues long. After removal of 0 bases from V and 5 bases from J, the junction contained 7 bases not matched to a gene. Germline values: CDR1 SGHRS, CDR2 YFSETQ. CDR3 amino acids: CASSLAGGSSETQYF. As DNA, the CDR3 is TGCGCCAGCAGCTTGGCGGGGGGTTCCTCTGAGACCCAGTACTTC.

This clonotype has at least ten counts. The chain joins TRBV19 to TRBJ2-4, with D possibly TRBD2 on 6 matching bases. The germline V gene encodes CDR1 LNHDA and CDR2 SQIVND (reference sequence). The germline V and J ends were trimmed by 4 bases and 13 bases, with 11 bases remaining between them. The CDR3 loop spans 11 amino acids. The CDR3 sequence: CASSTRDSQYF. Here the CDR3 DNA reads TGTGCCAGTAGTACCCGGGACTCCCAGTACTTC.